The clone carrying this TCR beta chain was counted only a few times. Being one base from a much bigger clone, this may be a read error. Other nucleotide sequences in the sample specify the same CDR3. This sample was included in a study of graft-versus-host responses after intestinal transplantation. CDR1 is SGHAT, CDR2 FQNNGV, per germline. The CDR3 totals 14 residues. V lost 1 base and J 3 bases, leaving 4 bases between the germline ends. Study-level findings and limits: Marrow from the recipient contained GvH clones, some of which had appeared first in ileum or blood. Allografts of one patient group, those with graft-donor T cell macrochimerism, had high graft-versus-host to host-versus-graft clonal ratios.

TCRdb's copy holds only in-frame clones and misses some; the assay was immunoSEQ multiplex PCR. The sample includes about 15,000 clones, around 33% of them seen just once. This chain uses TRBV11-2 with TRBJ1-6; D gene ambiguous. This specimen was alloreactive CD4+ T cells from a mixed lymphocyte reaction culture, taken before intestinal transplant. Subset described: CFSE-low proliferating T cells sorted from roughly 6-day pre-transplant mixed lymphocyte reaction (GvH or HvG direction). This TCR was sampled from a human patient who received an intestinal transplant. CDR3 sequence reads: CASSLGNYNSPLHF. The CDR3 DNA reads as TGTGCCAGCAGCTTAGGCAACTATAATTCACCCCTCCACTTT. The full variable domain, its missing parts supplied by reference TRBV11-2 and TRBJ1-6, is EAGVAQSPRYKIIEKRQSVAFWCNPISGHATLYWYQQILGQGPKLLIQFQNNGVVDDSQLPKDRFSAERLKGVDSTLKIQPAKLEDSAVYLCASSLGNYNSPLHFGNGTRLTVT.